Shown below are 6 T cell receptor beta chains from a single sample sequenced in a study of cytomegalovirus exposure and HLA in healthy donors. PCR used 60 Vbeta primers and 13 Jbeta primers. Assay used: immunoSEQ multiplex PCR; TCRdb lists only in-frame clones, some missing. The data hold almost 200,000 clones, with roughly 85% observed a single time. Input material: PBMCs. The receptor set was obtained from a woman between 45 and 60 years old in good health and CMV-seronegative.

Notes on this clone: The junction and the germline gene differ at one end; a read error may be behind it. The V call is TRBV4-1, the J call TRBJ1-6; 7 bases are shared with TRBD1. This CDR3 contains 14 residues. Germline V gene data show CDR1 as MGHRA and CDR2 as YSYEKL. CDR3 loop: CASSKEGGGSPLHF. In DNA, the CDR3 is TGCGCCAGCAGCAAAGAAGGGGGCGGTTCACCCCTCCACTTT.

The chain uses TRBV10-3 and TRBJ1-1; 7 bases fit TRBD1. With V trimmed by 7 bases and J by 1 base, 12 bases remained unmatched. Germline V CDR1 and CDR2: ENHRY, SYGVKD. The CDR3 contains 16 residues. CDR3 amino acids: CAITIGQATSNTEAFF. Here the CDR3 DNA reads TGTGCCATCACAATAGGACAGGCAACTTCGAACACTGAAGCTTTCTTT.

The J gene is TRBJ1-2, the V gene TRBV27, with TRBD1 identical over 8 bases. Unmatched junction bases numbered 8, after V lost 6 bases and J lost 2 bases. From germline, CDR1 is MNHEY and CDR2 SMNVEV (reference sequence). CDR3 length equals 15 residues. CDR3 DNA: TGTGCCAGCAGATTCTCGACAGGGGAAAACTATGGCTACACCTTC. Translated: CASRFSTGENYGYTF.

The J gene is TRBJ2-7, the V gene TRBV28; D is unclear. Germline values: CDR1 MDHEN, CDR2 SYDVKM. V lost 7 bases to trimming and J lost 3 bases, with 13 bases between them. The CDR3 extends over 13 amino acids. This CDR3 reads CASTFSTGYEQYF. The CDR3 DNA reads as TGTGCCAGCACCTTCTCGACGGGCTACGAGCAGTACTTC.

This clone has a handful of counts. In DNA, the CDR3 is TGTGCCAGCAGCTTACAGGGTGGATTGAACTATGGCTACACCTTC. Protein product: CASSLQGGLNYGYTF. The chain links TRBV7-2 to TRBJ1-2; D perhaps matches TRBD1 (5 bases). Trimming removed 2 bases from V and 2 bases from J, with 12 bases in between. The CDR3 contains 15 residues. The germline V gene has CDR1 SGHTA and CDR2 FQGNSA.

Comment on this clone: At one of its ends the junction is not consistent with the germline gene, which may arise from a read error. The rearrangement joins TRBV7-9 to TRBJ1-5; D not resolved. CDR1 and CDR2 from the germline V gene are SEHNR and FQNEAQ (reference sequence). The CDR3 runs to 15 residues. DNA for the CDR3: TGTTCCAGCAGCTTAGGCAGTTACGGCAATCAGCCCCAGCATTTT. Amino acid sequence: CSSSLGSYGNQPQHF.